What follows describes a single TCR beta chain. The antigen is not known. The data originate from a study of cytomegalovirus exposure and HLA in healthy donors. Germline lookup yields CDR1 SQVTM and CDR2 ANQGSEA. The CDR3 is 12 residues long. V shed 8 bases and J shed 1 base, with 11 bases lying between them. PCR was performed using 60 Vbeta and 13 Jbeta primers. Sequenced by immunoSEQ multiplex PCR; TCRdb stores in-frame clones only, minus some. The data hold over 100,000 clones, with 76% observed a single time. Study-level findings and limits: Associated with HLA alleles at 0.05 false discovery rate in a later analysis were over 15,000 TCR beta sequences. In a later analysis, HLA-C alleles had the fewest associated TCRs, DRB1 alleles the most.

This TCR was recovered from a female donor in good health and CMV-seropositive. V and J are TRBV29-1 and TRBJ1-2, with D perhaps matching TRBD1 (6 bases). The sample comprised PBMCs. The CDR3 DNA sequence: TGCAGCTCCTCAGGGGATAACTATGGCTACACCTTC. Protein sequence: CSSSGDNYGYTF.